The T cell receptor (beta chain) under discussion was sequenced for a study of blood T cell repertoires in COVID-19. From germline, CDR1 is SGHTA and CDR2 FQGNSA. Trimming cost V 1 base and J 2 bases; bases outside gene matches: 1. This CDR3 has 14 residues. In the original processing: By means of reference gene primer amplification, nucleated cell counts were estimated. Assay: immunoSEQ multiplex PCR; the TCRdb copy retains only in-frame clones and omits some. That table furnishes V, J and clone size, whereas the DNA furnished D and trimming. The sample lists 200,000 to 300,000 clones, around 88% occurring once.

The J gene is TRBJ2-7, the V gene TRBV7-2, with 8 bases lining up with TRBD2. Sample: peripheral blood. This TCR came from a man of 80 years or more with acute or convalescent COVID-19. CDR3 amino acids: CASSLGGLAYEQYF. As DNA, the CDR3 is TGTGCCAGCAGCTTAGGGGGACTAGCCTACGAGCAGTACTTC.